The sequence of this TCR beta chain was determined in a study of cytomegalovirus exposure and HLA in healthy donors. Study conclusions and caveats: In a later analysis, HLA-associated beta chains showed higher expansion and lower generation probabilities than comparable chains. In a later analysis, TCR beta V- and J-gene trimming was associated with a missense DCLRE1C variant.

The PCR was carried out with 60 Vbeta primers and 13 Jbeta primers. Methods used by the authors: Later analysis identified 80 million to 90 million unique TCR beta chains, 8.5 million to 13 million shared. The data were produced by immunoSEQ multiplex PCR, yet TCRdb's version contains in-frame clones alone and is incomplete. That table gives V, J and clone size, and the DNA gave D and trimming. Of around 180,000 clones detected, roughly 80% appear once; the ten largest clones hold about 6%. This CDR3 region has 15 residues. Per germline, CDR1 WNHNN and CDR2 SYGVQD (reference sequence). The junction had 4 bases not matched to a gene; V was cut back by 6 bases and J by 3 bases. This clone occurred a few times. Its antigen is not known.

The sample consisted of PBMCs. This rearrangement joins TRBV10-1 to TRBJ2-7; 14 bases align to TRBD2. The origin of this receptor is a woman aged 30 to 39 in good health and CMV-seropositive. The CDR3: CASSETSGRVYEQYF. The CDR3 DNA is TGCGCCAGCAGCGAGACTAGCGGGAGGGTCTACGAGCAGTACTTC.